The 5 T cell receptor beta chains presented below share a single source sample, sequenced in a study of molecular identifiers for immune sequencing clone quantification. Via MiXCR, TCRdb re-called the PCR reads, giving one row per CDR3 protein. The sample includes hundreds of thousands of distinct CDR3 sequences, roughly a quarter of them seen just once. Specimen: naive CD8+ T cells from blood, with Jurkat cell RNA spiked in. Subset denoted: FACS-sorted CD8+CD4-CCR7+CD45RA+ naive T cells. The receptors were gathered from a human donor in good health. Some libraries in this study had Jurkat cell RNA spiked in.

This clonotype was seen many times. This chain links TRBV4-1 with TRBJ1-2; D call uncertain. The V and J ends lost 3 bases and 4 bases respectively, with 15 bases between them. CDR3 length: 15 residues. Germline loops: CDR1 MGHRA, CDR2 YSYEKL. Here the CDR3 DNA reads TGCGCCAGCAGCCACCTAGGGCAAAACCTCTATGGCTACACCTTC. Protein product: CASSHLGQNLYGYTF.

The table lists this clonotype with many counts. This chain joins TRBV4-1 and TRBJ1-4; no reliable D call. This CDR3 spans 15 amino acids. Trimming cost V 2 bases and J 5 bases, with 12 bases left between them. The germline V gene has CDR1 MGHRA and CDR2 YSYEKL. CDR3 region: CASSQQRTTNEKLFF. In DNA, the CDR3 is TGCGCCAGCAGCCAACAGCGGACTACCAATGAAAAACTGTTTTTT.

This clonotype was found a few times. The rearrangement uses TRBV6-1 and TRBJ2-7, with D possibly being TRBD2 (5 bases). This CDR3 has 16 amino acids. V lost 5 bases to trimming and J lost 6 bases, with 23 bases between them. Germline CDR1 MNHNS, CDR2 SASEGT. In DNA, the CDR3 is TGTGCCAGCAGTCCCACCGGGATCAGCACGTCGGGCGAGCAGTACTTC. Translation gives CASSPTGISTSGEQYF.

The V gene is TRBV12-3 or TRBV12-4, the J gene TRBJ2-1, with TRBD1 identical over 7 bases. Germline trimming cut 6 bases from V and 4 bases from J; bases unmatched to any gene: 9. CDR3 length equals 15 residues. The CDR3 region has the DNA TGTGCCAGCAGAGACCGGACAGGCCCTTACAATGAGCAGTTCTTC. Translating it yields CASRDRTGPYNEQFF.

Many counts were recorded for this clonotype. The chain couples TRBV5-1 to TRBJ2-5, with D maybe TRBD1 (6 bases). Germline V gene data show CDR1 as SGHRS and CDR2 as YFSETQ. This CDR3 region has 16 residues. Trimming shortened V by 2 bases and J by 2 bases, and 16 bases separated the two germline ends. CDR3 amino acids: CASSFGYGQGQETQYF. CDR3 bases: TGCGCCAGCAGCTTCGGTTACGGGCAGGGGCAAGAGACCCAGTACTTC.